These T cell receptor beta chains were read from a single sample in a study of blood T cell repertoires in COVID-19. Only in-frame clones appear in the TCRdb table, and some are missing; sequencing was by immunoSEQ multiplex PCR. There are about 200,000 clones in the sample; approximately 84% occur only once, and roughly 7.9% lies in the top ten. Sequenced sample: peripheral blood. These receptors all come from a woman older than 75 with acute or convalescent COVID-19. CDR3s include the opening cysteine and the closing phenylalanine or tryptophan. The D gene is left open where the match is weak. Only part of the rows carry a size: once, few, many, or a class if the clone is expanded.

length	size	V	D	J	CDR3	DNA
15	-	TRBV27	TRBD2	TRBJ2-5	CASSRRLAGGETQYF	TGTGCCAGCAGTCGCAGACTAGCGGGGGGAGAGACCCAGTACTTC
16	once	TRBV7-2	TRBD2	TRBJ2-3	CASSQRSGGELNTQYF	TGTGCCAGCAGCCAGCGCTCGGGGGGGGAATTAAATACGCAGTATTTT
13	-	TRBV5-5	-	TRBJ2-3	CASRQGSADTQYF	TGTGCCAGCAGACAAGGGAGCGCAGATACGCAGTATTTT
14	-	TRBV14	-	TRBJ2-3	CASSPQGRTDTQYF	TGTGCCAGCAGCCCCCAAGGGAGAACAGATACGCAGTATTTT
17	-	TRBV24-1	TRBD1	TRBJ1-5	CATSPGQGLYSNQPQHF	TGTGCCACCAGCCCGGGACAGGGACTTTATAGCAATCAGCCCCAGCATTTT
17	once	TRBV18	-	TRBJ2-7	CASSPPPTGKLSYEQYF	TGTGCCAGCTCACCACCCCCAACAGGGAAACTTTCCTACGAGCAGTACTTC
15	-	TRBV3-1/TRBV3-2	-	TRBJ1-6	CASSQVAGNNSPLHF	TGTGCCAGCAGCCAAGTGGCAGGGAACAATTCACCCCTCCACTTT
16	-	TRBV19	TRBD1	TRBJ2-7	CASSSYSGTGAHEQYF	TGTGCCAGTAGTAGCTATTCCGGGACAGGGGCCCACGAGCAGTACTTC
14	-	TRBV28	-	TRBJ2-2	CASSPTRNTGELFF	TGTGCCAGCAGTCCTACTAGGAACACCGGGGAGCTGTTTTTT
15	-	TRBV7-2	TRBD1	TRBJ2-7	CASSRLVQGAGEQYF	TGTGCCAGCAGCCGCCTGGTGCAGGGGGCAGGTGAGCAGTACTTC
15	few	TRBV4-2	TRBD1	TRBJ1-2	CASSQDRNRGSGYTF	TGTGCCAGCAGCCAAGATCGGAACAGGGGGAGTGGCTACACCTTC
13	-	TRBV25-1	-	TRBJ2-1	CASTGDTYNEQFF	TGTGCCAGCACCGGGGACACCTACAATGAGCAGTTCTTC
13	-	TRBV10-3	-	TRBJ1-1	CAISELLNTEAFF	TGTGCCATCAGTGAGCTACTTAACACTGAAGCTTTCTTT
13	-	TRBV5-1	-	TRBJ1-1	CASSLDKITEAFF	TGCGCCAGCAGCTTGGATAAAATCACTGAAGCTTTCTTT
17	-	TRBV9	TRBD1	TRBJ2-3	CASSLRTGGLVTDTQYF	TGTGCCAGCAGCCTAAGGACAGGGGGCCTAGTCACAGATACGCAGTATTTT
17	-	TRBV5-1	TRBD2	TRBJ2-5	CASSLGLAGVSGETQYF	TGCGCCAGCAGCTTGGGACTAGCGGGGGTTTCAGGTGAGACCCAGTACTTC
15	-	TRBV19	-	TRBJ2-1	CASSKGDGRHNEQFF	TGTGCCAGTAGTAAGGGGGACGGGAGGCACAATGAGCAGTTCTTC
15	-	TRBV19	TRBD1	TRBJ1-1	CASSPATGWGTEAFF	TGTGCCAGTAGTCCTGCGACAGGGTGGGGAACTGAAGCTTTCTTT
12	-	TRBV11-2	-	TRBJ1-6	CASSNTNSPLHF	TGTGCCAGCAGTAACACGAATTCACCCCTCCACTTT
15	-	TRBV15	-	TRBJ1-2	CATSRAPRGIGGYTF	TGTGCCACCAGCAGAGCCCCCCGAGGGATTGGGGGCTACACCTTC
11	-	TRBV5-4	-	TRBJ2-7	CASSSDFEQYF	TGTGCCAGCAGCTCCGACTTCGAGCAGTACTTC
14	-	TRBV4-1	-	TRBJ2-7	CASSLRQSSYEQYF	TGCGCCAGCAGCCTCAGACAGAGCTCCTACGAGCAGTACTTC
14	-	TRBV29-1	TRBD1	TRBJ1-4	CSAATTGGNEKLFF	TGCAGCGCTGCGACGACAGGGGGTAATGAAAAACTGTTTTTT
15	-	TRBV3-1/TRBV3-2	TRBD2	TRBJ2-3	CASSLGGGFTDTQYF	TGTGCCAGCAGCCTGGGGGGGGGATTTACAGATACGCAGTATTTT
16	-	TRBV14	-	TRBJ2-4	CASSQEAQPSKNIQYF	TGTGCCAGCAGCCAAGAGGCCCAACCCTCCAAAAACATTCAGTACTTC
16	-	TRBV5-6	TRBD1	TRBJ2-1	CASSLVGTGIYNEQFF	TGTGCCAGCAGCTTGGTCGGGACAGGGATTTACAATGAGCAGTTCTTC
14	-	TRBV21-1	-	TRBJ1-6	CASSKEWGDSPLHF	TGTGCCAGCAGCAAAGAGTGGGGGGATTCACCCCTCCACTTT
16	-	TRBV7-7	TRBD2	TRBJ2-3	CASSLGTSGPTDTQYF	TGTGCCAGCAGCTTAGGGACTAGCGGCCCCACAGATACGCAGTATTTT
14	-	TRBV27	-	TRBJ1-1	CASSHLQGNTEAFF	TGTGCCAGCAGCCATCTACAGGGGAACACTGAAGCTTTCTTT
14	-	TRBV28	-	TRBJ1-5	CASSSRGVNQPQHF	TGTGCCAGCAGTTCCCGGGGGGTAAATCAGCCCCAGCATTTT
11	-	TRBV10-1	-	TRBJ2-7	CASIMSYEQYF	TGCGCCAGCATAATGTCCTACGAGCAGTACTTC
18	-	TRBV11-2	TRBD2	TRBJ2-3	CASSLFGTSGGSTDTQYF	TGTGCCAGCAGCCTCTTTGGGACTAGCGGGGGGAGCACAGATACGCAGTATTTT
20	-	TRBV19	-	TRBJ2-1	CASSAKWWEARLSSYNEQFF	TGTGCCAGTAGCGCAAAATGGTGGGAGGCCCGATTAAGCTCCTACAATGAGCAGTTCTTC
13	-	TRBV12-3/TRBV12-4	TRBD1	TRBJ1-2	CASSLDRERGYTF	TGTGCCAGCAGCCTCGACAGGGAGCGTGGCTACACCTTC
15	-	TRBV19	-	TRBJ2-7	CASSIQAGGKYEQYF	TGTGCCAGTAGTATACAGGCAGGGGGGAAATACGAGCAGTACTTC
14	-	TRBV2	-	TRBJ2-7	CASSVETGDYEQYF	TGTGCCAGCAGTGTGGAGACAGGAGATTACGAGCAGTACTTC
13	-	TRBV5-6	-	TRBJ1-2	CASSLVRGYGYTF	TGTGCCAGCAGCTTGGTTCGGGGCTATGGCTACACCTTC
15	-	TRBV29-1	-	TRBJ1-1	CSAVIPLGAGTEAFF	TGCAGCGCTGTGATTCCGTTGGGGGCGGGCACTGAAGCTTTCTTT
14	-	TRBV19	-	TRBJ2-1	CASSDSRYYNEQFF	TGTGCCAGTAGTGACAGCCGATACTACAATGAGCAGTTCTTC
16	-	TRBV23-1	TRBD1	TRBJ1-4	CASSQSEDRRSEKLFF	TGCGCCAGCAGTCAATCAGAGGACAGGCGGTCGGAAAAACTGTTTTTT
14	-	TRBV19	-	TRBJ2-4	CASSLQAAKNIQYF	TGTGCCAGTAGTCTTCAGGCAGCCAAAAACATTCAGTACTTC
15	medium-sized	TRBV6-5	TRBD1	TRBJ1-4	CASSYEGAAGEKLFF	TGTGCCAGCAGTTACGAGGGGGCAGCAGGGGAAAAACTGTTTTTT
14	-	TRBV5-1	-	TRBJ1-2	CASSLDGANYGYTF	TGCGCCAGCAGCTTGGACGGGGCTAACTATGGCTACACCTTC
17	-	TRBV24-1	TRBD2	TRBJ2-1	CATSDRLLAGGINEQFF	TGTGCCACCAGTGACCGCCTACTAGCGGGAGGCATCAATGAGCAGTTCTTC
16	-	TRBV5-6	TRBD1	TRBJ1-5	CASSLGTGARNQPQHF	TGTGCCAGCAGCTTGGGTACAGGGGCCCGTAATCAGCCCCAGCATTTT
13	-	TRBV28	-	TRBJ1-3	CASSSKLGNTIYF	TGTGCCAGCAGTTCCAAGCTTGGAAACACCATATATTTT
15	-	TRBV28	TRBD1	TRBJ2-5	CASSSLTGLRETQYF	TGTGCCAGCAGTTCCCTGACAGGGCTTAGGGAGACCCAGTACTTC
18	-	TRBV6-1	-	TRBJ2-3	CASSELFPQGTSTDTQYF	TGTGCCAGCAGTGAACTATTCCCTCAAGGGACTAGCACAGATACGCAGTATTTT
14	few	TRBV7-3	TRBD1	TRBJ2-7	CASSSTGGASVQYF	TGTGCCAGCAGCTCAACAGGGGGCGCCTCCGTGCAGTACTTC
15	once	TRBV5-4	-	TRBJ2-2	CASTSVQTNTGELFF	TGTGCCAGCACCTCAGTCCAAACGAACACCGGGGAGCTGTTTTTT
10	-	TRBV3-1/TRBV3-2	-	TRBJ2-7	CAAGANEQYF	TGTGCCGCTGGAGCAAACGAGCAGTACTTC
15	-	TRBV5-4	TRBD2	TRBJ2-5	CASSLGGGDQETQYF	TGTGCCAGCAGCTTGGGCGGGGGGGACCAAGAGACCCAGTACTTC